A selection of T cell receptor beta chains follows, all from one sample in a study of technical replicates of blood from four donors. Data came from immunoSEQ multiplex PCR; TCRdb stores just in-frame clones and leaves some out. Here the sample spans tens of thousands of clones, about 97% being singletons. The sample was T cells isolated from PBMCs. Source of these receptors: a human donor in good health. Each CDR3 is given with its conserved first and last residue. The D gene is left open where the match is weak. Size values are once, few and many counts, or a class for expanded clones, and some rows have none.

TRBV10-3,TRBJ2-2,-,-,CATQPPRTGELFF,TGTGCCACCCAACCCCCTAGGACCGGGGAGCTGTTTTTT
TRBV6-5,TRBJ1-5,-,-,CASSDTSNQPQHF,TGTGCCAGCAGTGACACTAGCAATCAGCCCCAGCATTTT
TRBV6-5,TRBJ2-2,-,TRBD1,CASRTGTGYTGELFF,TGTGCCAGCAGGACCGGGACAGGATACACCGGGGAGCTGTTTTTT
TRBV9,TRBJ1-3,-,-,CASSVQDRSGIYF,TGTGCCAGCAGCGTACAGGACAGATCCGGGATATATTTT
TRBV7-2,TRBJ1-1,-,TRBD1,CASSSGQGTGEAFF,TGTGCCAGCAGCTCAGGACAGGGAACAGGTGAAGCTTTCTTT
TRBV14,TRBJ2-7,-,TRBD1,CASSRPGAGYRGLEQYF,TGTGCCAGCAGCCGCCCCGGGGCGGGTTACAGGGGCCTGGAGCAGTACTTC
TRBV7-9,TRBJ1-3,-,-,CASSLALGGVGNTIYF,TGTGCCAGCAGCTTAGCGCTCGGAGGAGTTGGAAACACCATATATTTT
TRBV19,TRBJ1-5,-,-,CASSIRVGQYRADQPQHF,TGTGCCAGTAGTATACGGGTCGGACAGTATCGGGCCGATCAGCCCCAGCATTTT
TRBV19,TRBJ1-2,once,TRBD1,CASTSGTGVGGYTF,TGTGCCAGTACCAGCGGGACAGGGGTCGGTGGCTACACCTTC
TRBV5-4,TRBJ2-2,once,-,CASSSSAGELFF,TGTGCCAGCAGCTCCAGTGCCGGGGAGCTGTTTTTT
TRBV6-5,TRBJ2-7,-,-,CASSVGGLYEQYF,TGTGCCAGCAGTGTAGGGGGATTGTACGAGCAGTACTTC
TRBV7-3,TRBJ2-2,-,TRBD2,CASSLTSGNTGELFF,TGTGCCAGCAGCCTGACTAGCGGGAACACCGGGGAGCTGTTTTTT
TRBV5-5,TRBJ2-5,-,-,CASSLGLLKETQYF,TGTGCCAGCAGCTTGGGACTACTAAAAGAGACCCAGTACTTC
TRBV5-4,TRBJ2-7,-,-,CASSLGKIGRVGYEQYF,TGTGCCAGCAGCTTGGGGAAAATAGGCAGGGTAGGTTACGAGCAGTACTTC
TRBV19,TRBJ2-2,once,TRBD2,CASSQPGLAGVGELFF,TGTGCCAGTAGCCAACCGGGACTAGCGGGAGTAGGGGAGCTGTTTTTT
TRBV12-5,TRBJ2-1,once,TRBD1,CASGTGGRSLGNNEQFF,TGTGCTAGCGGAACAGGGGGCCGTTCGCTGGGTAACAATGAGCAGTTCTTC
TRBV6-5,TRBJ2-5,-,-,CASSYGGETQYF,TGTGCCAGCAGTTACGGAGGAGAGACCCAGTACTTC
TRBV4-2,TRBJ2-7,-,TRBD2,CASSQLLAGDAEQYF,TGTGCCAGCAGCCAACTACTAGCGGGAGACGCCGAGCAGTACTTC
TRBV18,TRBJ1-1,-,-,CASSDTPNTEAFF,TGTGCCAGCTCGGACACCCCGAACACTGAAGCTTTCTTT
TRBV4-1,TRBJ2-1,-,TRBD2,CASSLRPGLAFLEQFF,TGCGCCAGCAGCTTACGGCCGGGACTAGCGTTCCTTGAGCAGTTCTTC
TRBV7-8,TRBJ1-2,-,TRBD1,CASSLADGQGYGYTF,TGTGCCAGCAGCTTAGCCGATGGACAGGGTTATGGCTACACCTTC
TRBV29-1,TRBJ2-2,-,-,CSVGEVYTGELFF,TGCAGCGTTGGGGAGGTCTACACCGGGGAGCTGTTTTTT
TRBV28,TRBJ1-4,-,-,CASSFRDKGEKLFF,TGTGCCAGCAGTTTCAGGGACAAAGGAGAAAAACTGTTTTTT
TRBV4-2,TRBJ1-5,-,-,CASSQDPSVYSNQPQHF,TGTGCCAGCAGCCAAGATCCCAGTGTGTATAGCAATCAGCCCCAGCATTTT
TRBV30,TRBJ1-1,once,-,CAWSAGFGTEAFF,TGTGCCTGGAGTGCGGGGTTCGGCACTGAAGCTTTCTTT
TRBV27,TRBJ2-7,-,-,CASSFEASTYEQYF,TGTGCCAGCAGTTTTGAGGCCAGTACCTACGAGCAGTACTTC
TRBV9,TRBJ1-1,-,-,CASSPTGVNTEAFF,TGTGCCAGCAGCCCTACGGGGGTGAACACTGAAGCTTTCTTT
TRBV5-8,TRBJ1-2,once,-,CASSSKLRGPYGYTF,TGTGCCAGCAGCTCTAAACTCCGGGGTCCCTATGGCTACACCTTC
TRBV30,TRBJ2-5,-,TRBD2,CAWSGQGGSVTQYF,TGTGCCTGGAGTGGGCAGGGAGGGTCGGTGACCCAGTACTTC
TRBV5-5,TRBJ2-7,-,-,CASSLATLAHEQYF,TGTGCCAGCAGCTTGGCCACACTAGCCCACGAGCAGTACTTC
TRBV5-6,TRBJ1-2,-,-,CASSTGTGYGYTF,TGTGCCAGCAGCACAGGAACAGGGTATGGCTACACCTTC
TRBV5-4,TRBJ2-7,-,TRBD2,CASSQTGTSGSGYEQYF,TGTGCCAGCAGCCAGACTGGGACTAGCGGGAGCGGATACGAGCAGTACTTC
TRBV7-2,TRBJ2-7,-,-,CASTANRGSNEQYF,TGTGCCAGCACCGCTAATCGGGGGAGCAACGAGCAGTACTTC
TRBV28,TRBJ2-1,once,-,CASRSREQFF,TGTGCCAGCCGATCACGGGAGCAGTTCTTC
TRBV6-4,TRBJ1-2,-,-,CASSGDRFNGYTF,TGTGCCAGCAGCGGCGACAGATTCAATGGCTACACCTTC
TRBV4-1,TRBJ1-2,-,-,CASSQDQYRSYGYTF,TGCGCCAGCAGCCAAGATCAGTACAGGAGCTATGGCTACACCTTC
TRBV7-2,TRBJ2-4,-,TRBD2,CASSRRLAAKNIQYF,TGTGCCAGCAGTCGTAGACTAGCGGCCAAAAACATTCAGTACTTC
TRBV2,TRBJ2-3,-,TRBD1,CASSGSRQGAIFNTDTQYF,TGTGCCAGCAGTGGAAGCCGGCAGGGGGCGATATTTAACACAGATACGCAGTATTTT
TRBV14,TRBJ2-2,once,-,CASSQQNTGELFF,TGTGCCAGCAGCCAACAGAACACCGGGGAGCTGTTTTTT
TRBV15,TRBJ1-4,-,-,CATSRDRSVREQKLFF,TGTGCCACCAGCAGAGATCGTTCGGTGAGGGAACAAAAACTGTTTTTT
TRBV30,TRBJ1-2,-,TRBD1,CAWSTGDGYTF,TGTGCCTGGAGTACAGGGGACGGCTACACCTTC
TRBV7-9,TRBJ1-1,-,-,CASSQGHNTEAFF,TGTGCCAGCAGCCAGGGGCACAACACTGAAGCTTTCTTT
TRBV25-1,TRBJ2-7,-,-,CASSETYYEQYF,TGTGCCAGCAGTGAAACCTACTACGAGCAGTACTTC
TRBV6-6,TRBJ2-7,-,-,CASSYEVNEQYF,TGTGCCAGCAGTTACGAGGTGAACGAGCAGTACTTC
TRBV9,TRBJ1-1,-,-,CASSVGTANTEAFF,TGTGCCAGCAGCGTAGGGACAGCCAACACTGAAGCTTTCTTT
TRBV14,TRBJ1-3,-,-,CASSSEFSGNTIYF,TGTGCCAGCAGCTCGGAGTTCTCTGGAAACACCATATATTTT
TRBV19,TRBJ1-2,-,-,CASTSSLTGYGYTF,TGTGCCAGTACCTCCTCTCTGACAGGCTATGGCTACACCTTC
TRBV30,TRBJ2-4,-,-,CAWSVDRMIAKNIQYF,TGTGCCTGGAGTGTAGACAGGATGATAGCCAAAAACATTCAGTACTTC